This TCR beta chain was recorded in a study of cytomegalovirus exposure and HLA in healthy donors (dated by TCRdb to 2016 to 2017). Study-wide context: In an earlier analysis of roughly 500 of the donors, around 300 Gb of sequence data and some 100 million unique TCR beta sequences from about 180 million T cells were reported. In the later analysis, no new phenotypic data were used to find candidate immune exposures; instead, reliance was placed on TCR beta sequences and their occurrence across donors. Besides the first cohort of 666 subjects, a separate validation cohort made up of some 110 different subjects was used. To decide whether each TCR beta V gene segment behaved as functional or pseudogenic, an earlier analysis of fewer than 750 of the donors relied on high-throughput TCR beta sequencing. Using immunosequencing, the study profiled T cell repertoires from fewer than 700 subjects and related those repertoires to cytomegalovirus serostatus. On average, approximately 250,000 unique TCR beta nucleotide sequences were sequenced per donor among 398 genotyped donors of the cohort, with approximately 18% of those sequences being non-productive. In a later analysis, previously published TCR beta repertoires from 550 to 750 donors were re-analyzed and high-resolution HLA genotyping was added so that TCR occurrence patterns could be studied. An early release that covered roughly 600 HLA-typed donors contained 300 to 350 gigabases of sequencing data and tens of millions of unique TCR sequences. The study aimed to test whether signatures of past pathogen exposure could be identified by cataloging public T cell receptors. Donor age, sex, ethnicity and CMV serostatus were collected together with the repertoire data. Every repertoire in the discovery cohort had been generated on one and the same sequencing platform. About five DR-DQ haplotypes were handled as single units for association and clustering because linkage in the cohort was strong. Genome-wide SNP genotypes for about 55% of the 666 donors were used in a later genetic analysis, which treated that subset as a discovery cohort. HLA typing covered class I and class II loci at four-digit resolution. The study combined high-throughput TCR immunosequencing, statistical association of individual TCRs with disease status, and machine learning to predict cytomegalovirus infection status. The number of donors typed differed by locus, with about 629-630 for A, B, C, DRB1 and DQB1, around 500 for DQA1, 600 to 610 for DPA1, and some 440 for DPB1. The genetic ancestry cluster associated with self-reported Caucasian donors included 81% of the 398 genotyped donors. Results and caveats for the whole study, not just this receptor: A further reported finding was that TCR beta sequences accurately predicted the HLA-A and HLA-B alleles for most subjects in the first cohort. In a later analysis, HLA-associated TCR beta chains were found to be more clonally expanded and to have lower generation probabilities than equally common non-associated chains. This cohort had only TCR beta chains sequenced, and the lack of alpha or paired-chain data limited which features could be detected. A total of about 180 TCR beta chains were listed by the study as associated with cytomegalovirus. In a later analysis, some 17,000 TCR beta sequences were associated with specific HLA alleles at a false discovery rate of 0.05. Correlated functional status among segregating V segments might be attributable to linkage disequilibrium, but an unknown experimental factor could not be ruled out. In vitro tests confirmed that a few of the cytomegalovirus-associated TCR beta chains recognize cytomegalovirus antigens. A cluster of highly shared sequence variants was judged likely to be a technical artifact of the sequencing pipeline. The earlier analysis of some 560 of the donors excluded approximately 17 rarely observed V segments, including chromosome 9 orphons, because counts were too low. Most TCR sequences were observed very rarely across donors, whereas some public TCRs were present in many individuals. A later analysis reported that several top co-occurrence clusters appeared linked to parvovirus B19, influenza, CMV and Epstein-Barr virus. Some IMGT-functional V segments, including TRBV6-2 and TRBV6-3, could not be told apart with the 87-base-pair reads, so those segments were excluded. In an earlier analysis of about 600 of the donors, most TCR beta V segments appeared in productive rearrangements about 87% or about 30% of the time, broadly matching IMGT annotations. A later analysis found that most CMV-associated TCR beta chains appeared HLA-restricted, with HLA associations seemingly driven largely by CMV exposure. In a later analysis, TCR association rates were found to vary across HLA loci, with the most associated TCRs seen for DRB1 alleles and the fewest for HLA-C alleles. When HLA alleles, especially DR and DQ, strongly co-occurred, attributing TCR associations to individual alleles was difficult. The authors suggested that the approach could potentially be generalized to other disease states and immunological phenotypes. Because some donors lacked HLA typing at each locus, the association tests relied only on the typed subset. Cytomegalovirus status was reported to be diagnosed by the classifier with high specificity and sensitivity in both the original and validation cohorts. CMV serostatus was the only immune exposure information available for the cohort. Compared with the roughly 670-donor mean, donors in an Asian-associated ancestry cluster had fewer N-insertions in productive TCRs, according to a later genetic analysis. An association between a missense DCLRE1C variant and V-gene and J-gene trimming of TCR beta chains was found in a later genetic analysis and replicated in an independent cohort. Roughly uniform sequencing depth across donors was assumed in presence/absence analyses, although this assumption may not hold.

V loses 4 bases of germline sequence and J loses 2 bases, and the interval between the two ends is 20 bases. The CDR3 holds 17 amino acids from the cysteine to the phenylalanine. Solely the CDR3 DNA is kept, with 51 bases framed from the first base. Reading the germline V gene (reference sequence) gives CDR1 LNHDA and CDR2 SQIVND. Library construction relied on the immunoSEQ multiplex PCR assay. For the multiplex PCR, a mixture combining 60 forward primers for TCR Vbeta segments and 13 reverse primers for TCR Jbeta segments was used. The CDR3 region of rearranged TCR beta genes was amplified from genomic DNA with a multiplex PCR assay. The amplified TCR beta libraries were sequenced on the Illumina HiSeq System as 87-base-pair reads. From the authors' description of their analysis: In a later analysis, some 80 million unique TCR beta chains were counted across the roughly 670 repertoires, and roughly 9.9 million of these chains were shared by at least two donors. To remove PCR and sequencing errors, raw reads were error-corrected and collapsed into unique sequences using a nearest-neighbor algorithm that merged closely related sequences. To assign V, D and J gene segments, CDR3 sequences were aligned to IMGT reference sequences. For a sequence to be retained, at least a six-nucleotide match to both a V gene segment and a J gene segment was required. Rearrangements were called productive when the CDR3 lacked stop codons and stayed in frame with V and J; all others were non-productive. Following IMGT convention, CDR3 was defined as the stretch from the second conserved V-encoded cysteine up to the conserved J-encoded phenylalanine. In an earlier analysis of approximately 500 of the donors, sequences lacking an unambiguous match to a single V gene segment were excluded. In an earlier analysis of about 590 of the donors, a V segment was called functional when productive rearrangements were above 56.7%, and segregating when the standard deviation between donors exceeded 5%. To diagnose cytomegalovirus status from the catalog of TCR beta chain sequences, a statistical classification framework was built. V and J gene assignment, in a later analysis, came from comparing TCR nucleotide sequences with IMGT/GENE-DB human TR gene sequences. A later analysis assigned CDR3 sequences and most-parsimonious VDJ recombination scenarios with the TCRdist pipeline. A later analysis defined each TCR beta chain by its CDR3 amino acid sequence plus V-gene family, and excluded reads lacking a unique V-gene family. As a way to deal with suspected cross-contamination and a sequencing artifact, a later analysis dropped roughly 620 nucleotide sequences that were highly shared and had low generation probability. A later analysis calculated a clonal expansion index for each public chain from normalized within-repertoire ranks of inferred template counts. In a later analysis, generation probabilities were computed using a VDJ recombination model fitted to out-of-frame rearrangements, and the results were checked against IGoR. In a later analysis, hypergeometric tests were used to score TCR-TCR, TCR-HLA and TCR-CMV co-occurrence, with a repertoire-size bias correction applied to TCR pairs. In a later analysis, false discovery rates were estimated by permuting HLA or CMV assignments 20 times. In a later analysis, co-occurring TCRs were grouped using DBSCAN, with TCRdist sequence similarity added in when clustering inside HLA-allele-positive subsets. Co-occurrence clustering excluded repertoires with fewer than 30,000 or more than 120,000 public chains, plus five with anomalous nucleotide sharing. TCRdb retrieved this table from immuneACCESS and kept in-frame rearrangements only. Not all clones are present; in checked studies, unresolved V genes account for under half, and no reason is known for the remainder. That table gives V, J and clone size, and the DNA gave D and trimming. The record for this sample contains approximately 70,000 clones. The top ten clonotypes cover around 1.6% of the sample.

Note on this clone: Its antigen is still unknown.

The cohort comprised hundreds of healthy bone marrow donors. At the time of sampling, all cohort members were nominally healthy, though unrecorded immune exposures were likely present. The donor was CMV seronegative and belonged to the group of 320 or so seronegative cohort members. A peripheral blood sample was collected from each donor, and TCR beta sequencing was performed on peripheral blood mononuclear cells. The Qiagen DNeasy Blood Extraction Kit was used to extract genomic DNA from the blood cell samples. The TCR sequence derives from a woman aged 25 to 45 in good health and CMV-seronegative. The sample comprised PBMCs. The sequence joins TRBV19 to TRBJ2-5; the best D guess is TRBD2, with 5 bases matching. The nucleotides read TGTGCCAGTAGTACACGGCAAAGACTAAAACTTCAAGAGACCCAGTACTTC. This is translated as CASSTRQRLKLQETQYF.